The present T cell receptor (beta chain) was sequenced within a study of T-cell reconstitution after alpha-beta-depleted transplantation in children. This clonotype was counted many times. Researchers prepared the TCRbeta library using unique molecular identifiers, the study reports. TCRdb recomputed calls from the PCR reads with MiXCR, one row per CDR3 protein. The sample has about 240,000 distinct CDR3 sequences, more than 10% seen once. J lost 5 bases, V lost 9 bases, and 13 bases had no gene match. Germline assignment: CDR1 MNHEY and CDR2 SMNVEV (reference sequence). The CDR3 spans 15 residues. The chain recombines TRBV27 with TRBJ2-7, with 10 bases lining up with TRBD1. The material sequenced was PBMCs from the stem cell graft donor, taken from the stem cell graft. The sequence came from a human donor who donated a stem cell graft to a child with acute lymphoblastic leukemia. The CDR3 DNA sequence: TGTGCCAGACCTGGGGGGGACAGGGGAGGGGACGAGCAGTACTTC. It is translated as CARPGGDRGGDEQYF.